This entry concerns a single T cell receptor (beta chain). No antigen is known for it. This record comes from a study of T-cell reconstitution after alpha-beta-depleted transplantation in children. Germline CDR1 and CDR2: DFQATT and SNEGSKA (reference sequence). The CDR3 spans 12 residues. V was clipped by 6 bases and J by 5 bases, with 13 bases between them. Study-level points and caveats: TCRbeta diversity was high at day 60 in some patients (a result of surviving recipient T cells and thymic progenitors). Several hundred expanded graft clones reportedly gave rise to the alpha-beta T cells present about two months after transplant. By one year post-transplant, T-cell counts and diversity largely arose from T cells that were newly produced.

Unique molecular identifiers were used in preparing the TCRbeta library. TCRdb re-analysed the PCR reads in MiXCR, keeping a single row per CDR3 protein. The sample yields a few hundred thousand distinct CDR3 sequences, about 45% seen once. The specimen comprised PBMCs, sampled before TCRalphabeta/CD19-depleted stem cell transplant. The sequence was obtained from a girl aged 2-10 years with aplastic anemia, due to receive a stem cell transplant. The chain links TRBV20-1 to TRBJ1-1; D unclear. The CDR3 here is CSALTPGTEAFF. In nucleotides, the CDR3 is TGCAGTGCCCTTACCCCGGGGACTGAAGCTTTCTTT.